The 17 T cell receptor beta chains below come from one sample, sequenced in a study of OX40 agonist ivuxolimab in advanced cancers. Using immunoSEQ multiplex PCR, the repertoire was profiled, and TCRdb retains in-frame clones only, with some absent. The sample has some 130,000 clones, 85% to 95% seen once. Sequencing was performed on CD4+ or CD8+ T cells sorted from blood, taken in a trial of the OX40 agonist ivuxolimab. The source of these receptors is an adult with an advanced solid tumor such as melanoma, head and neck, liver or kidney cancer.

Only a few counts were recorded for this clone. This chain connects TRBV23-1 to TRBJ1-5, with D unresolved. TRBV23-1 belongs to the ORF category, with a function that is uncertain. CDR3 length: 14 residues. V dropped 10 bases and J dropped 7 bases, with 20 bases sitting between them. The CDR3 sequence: CATSGEGARQPQHF. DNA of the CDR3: TGCGCCACCTCCGGAGAGGGAGCCAGGCAGCCCCAGCATTTT.

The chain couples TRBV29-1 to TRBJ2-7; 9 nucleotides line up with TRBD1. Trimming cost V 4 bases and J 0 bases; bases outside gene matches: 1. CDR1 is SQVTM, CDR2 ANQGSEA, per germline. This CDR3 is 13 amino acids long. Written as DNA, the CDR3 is TGCAGCGTTGTGGACAGGGGCTCCTACGAGCAGTACTTC. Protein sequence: CSVVDRGSYEQYF.

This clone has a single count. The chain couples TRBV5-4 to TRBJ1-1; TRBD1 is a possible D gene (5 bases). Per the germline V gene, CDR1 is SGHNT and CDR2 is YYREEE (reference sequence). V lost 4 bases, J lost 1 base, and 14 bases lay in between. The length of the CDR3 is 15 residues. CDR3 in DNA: TGTGCCAGCAGCGGCGGGGGGAAGACGAACACTGAAGCTTTCTTT. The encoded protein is CASSGGGKTNTEAFF.

CDR3 DNA sequence: TGTGCCAGCAGGAGGACAGGGACAGCTAACTATGGCTACACCTTC. Translated, it gives CASRRTGTANYGYTF. This chain joins TRBV27 and TRBJ1-2; 8 nucleotides agree with TRBD1. CDR1 and CDR2 (germline): MNHEY, SMNVEV (reference sequence). The junction had 6 bases not matched to a gene; V was cut back by 6 bases and J by 0 bases. The CDR3 sequence is 15 residues long.

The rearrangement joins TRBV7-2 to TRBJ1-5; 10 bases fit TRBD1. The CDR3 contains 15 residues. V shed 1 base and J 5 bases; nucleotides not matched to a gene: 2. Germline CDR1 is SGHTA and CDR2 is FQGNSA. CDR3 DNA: TGTGCCAGCAGCTTAGTGGGACAGGGGTATCAGCCCCAGCATTTT. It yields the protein CASSLVGQGYQPQHF.

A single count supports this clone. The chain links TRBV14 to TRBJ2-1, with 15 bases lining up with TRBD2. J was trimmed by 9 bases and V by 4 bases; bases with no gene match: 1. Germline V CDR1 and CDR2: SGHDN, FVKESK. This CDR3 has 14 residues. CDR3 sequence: CASSRTSGGAEQFF. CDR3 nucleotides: TGTGCCAGCAGCCGGACTAGCGGGGGGGCTGAGCAGTTCTTC.

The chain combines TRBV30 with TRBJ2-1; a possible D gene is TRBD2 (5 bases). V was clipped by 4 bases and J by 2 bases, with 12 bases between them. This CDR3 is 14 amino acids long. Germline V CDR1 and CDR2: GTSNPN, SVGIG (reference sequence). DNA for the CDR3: TGTGCCTGGACCGTGGAGCGGCCCTACAATGAGCAGTTCTTC. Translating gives CAWTVERPYNEQFF.

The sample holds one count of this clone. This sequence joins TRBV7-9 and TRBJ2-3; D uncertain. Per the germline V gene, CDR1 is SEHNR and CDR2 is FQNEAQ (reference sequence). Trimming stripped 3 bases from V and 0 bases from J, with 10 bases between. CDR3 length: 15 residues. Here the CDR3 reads CASSLGSESTDTQYF. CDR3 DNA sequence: TGTGCCAGCAGCTTGGGATCCGAAAGCACAGATACGCAGTATTTT.

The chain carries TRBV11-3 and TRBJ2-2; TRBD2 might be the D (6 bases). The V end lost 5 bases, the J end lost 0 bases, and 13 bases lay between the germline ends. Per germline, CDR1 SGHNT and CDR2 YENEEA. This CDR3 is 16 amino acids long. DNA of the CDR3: TGTGCCAGCAGCAAAGAGGCGGGGCCGAACACCGGGGAGCTGTTTTTT. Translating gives CASSKEAGPNTGELFF.

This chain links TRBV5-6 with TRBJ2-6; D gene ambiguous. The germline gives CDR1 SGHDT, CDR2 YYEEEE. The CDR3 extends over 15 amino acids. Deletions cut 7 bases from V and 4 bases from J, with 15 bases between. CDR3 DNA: TGTGCCAGCGGCCCTGCGGCGTTCGGGGCCAACGTCCTGACTTTC. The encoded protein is CASGPAAFGANVLTF.

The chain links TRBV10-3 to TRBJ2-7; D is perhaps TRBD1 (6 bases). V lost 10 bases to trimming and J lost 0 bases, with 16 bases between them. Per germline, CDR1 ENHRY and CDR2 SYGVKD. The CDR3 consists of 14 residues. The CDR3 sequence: CATLPTGSSYEQYF. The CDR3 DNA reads TGTGCCACTCTGCCGACAGGAAGCTCCTACGAGCAGTACTTC.

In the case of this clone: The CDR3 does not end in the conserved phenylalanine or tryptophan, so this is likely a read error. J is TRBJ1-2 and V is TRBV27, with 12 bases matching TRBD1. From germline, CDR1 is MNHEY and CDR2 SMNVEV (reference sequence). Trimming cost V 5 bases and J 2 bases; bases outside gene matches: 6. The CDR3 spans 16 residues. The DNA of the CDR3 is TGTGCCAGCAGTAGGGACAGGGGGCTGTCGAACTATGGCTACACCCTC. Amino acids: CASSRDRGLSNYGYTL.

In nucleotides, the CDR3 is TGTGCCACCTCTCCTTTACAGGGGTCCACCGGGGAGCTGTTTTTT. Encoded protein: CATSPLQGSTGELFF. This chain links TRBV9 with TRBJ2-2; the match to TRBD1 covers 7 bases. Germline V CDR1 and CDR2: SGDLS, YYNGEE. This CDR3 has 15 residues. Trimming took 9 bases from V and 4 from J; bases not matched to a gene: 12.

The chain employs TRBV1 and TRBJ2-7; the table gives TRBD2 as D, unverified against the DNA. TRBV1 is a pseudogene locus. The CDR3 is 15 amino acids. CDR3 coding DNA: TGCACCAGCAGCCGTCGACCTGTGGAGTACGACGAGCAGTACTTC. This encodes CTSSRRPVEYDEQYF.

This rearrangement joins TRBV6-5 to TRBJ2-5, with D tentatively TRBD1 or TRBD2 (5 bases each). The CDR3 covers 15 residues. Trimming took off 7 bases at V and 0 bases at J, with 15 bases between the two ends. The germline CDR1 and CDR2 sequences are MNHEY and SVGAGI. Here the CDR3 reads CASTLTGRHQETQYF. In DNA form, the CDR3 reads TGTGCCAGCACACTAACGGGACGGCACCAAGAGACCCAGTACTTC.

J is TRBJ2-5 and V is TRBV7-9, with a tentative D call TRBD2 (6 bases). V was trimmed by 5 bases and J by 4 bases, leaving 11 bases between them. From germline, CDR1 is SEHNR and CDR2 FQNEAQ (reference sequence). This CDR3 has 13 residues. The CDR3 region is CASSLMGGETQYF. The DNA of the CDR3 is TGTGCCAGCAGCCTAATGGGGGGAGAGACCCAGTACTTC.

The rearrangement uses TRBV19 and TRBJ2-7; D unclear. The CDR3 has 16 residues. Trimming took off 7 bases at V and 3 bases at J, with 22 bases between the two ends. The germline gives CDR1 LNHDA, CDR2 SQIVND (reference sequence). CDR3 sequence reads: CASKGIVRGVFYEQYF. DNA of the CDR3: TGTGCCAGTAAGGGAATTGTCCGAGGAGTTTTCTACGAGCAGTACTTC.